The clone carrying this T cell receptor (beta chain) was counted between two and nine times. This entry belongs to a study of technical replicates of blood from a handful of donors. V was pared by 5 bases and J by 2 bases, with 17 bases of the junction left unmatched. Germline-derived CDR1 and CDR2 are MNHEY and SMNVEV (reference sequence). This CDR3 comprises 18 residues. Only in-frame clones appear in the TCRdb table, and some are missing; sequencing was by immunoSEQ multiplex PCR. This table holds around 70,000 clones, just over 90% found once. This clonotype was sampled from a human donor in good health. V usage is TRBV27 and J usage is TRBJ1-2; 7 bases fit TRBD1. The sample taken for sequencing was T cells isolated from PBMCs. The DNA for the CDR3 is TGTGCCAGCAGTATGAGCGTCAAGGGGGCGCGTCTCAACTATGGCTACACCTTC. Translation gives CASSMSVKGARLNYGYTF.